This T cell receptor beta chain comes out of a study of cytomegalovirus exposure and HLA in healthy donors. The CDR3 runs to 13 residues. PCR primers comprised 60 Vbeta and 13 Jbeta primers. Repertoires were generated with immunoSEQ multiplex PCR, while TCRdb's copy carries only in-frame clones and drops some. The profile shows approximately 220,000 clones, 75% to 80% of them singletons. The receptor was isolated from a man aged 18 to 29 in good health and CMV-seronegative. Sequences were obtained from PBMCs. V usage is TRBV21-1 and J usage is TRBJ1-1; the table calls TRBD1, which could not be checked here. TRBV21-1 constitutes a pseudogene. The CDR3 DNA sequence: TGTGCCAGCACCCCGACCCAGGACACTGAAGCTTTCTTT. This gives the protein CASTPTQDTEAFF.